The 17 T cell receptor beta chains in this list originate from one sample, sequenced in a study of T cells in localized non-small cell lung cancer. Assay: immunoSEQ multiplex PCR; the TCRdb copy retains only in-frame clones and omits some. In the table there are over a thousand clones, over 20% of which are singletons. The sequenced sample was normal lung tissue next to the tumor, obtained before any cancer treatment. These TCRs come from a female donor at least 60 years old with stage I squamous cell lung carcinoma.

This clone was picked up a small number of times. The chain recombines TRBV11-3 with TRBJ2-5, with 7 nucleotides matching TRBD2. The V gene's germline CDR1 is SGHNT and CDR2 YENEEA. The length of the CDR3 is 14 residues. The J segment lost 4 bases and the V segment lost 0 bases, leaving 2 bases of the junction unmatched. The CDR3 bases are TGTGCCAGCAGCTTAGAATGGGGGGGAGAGACCCAGTACTTC. Protein: CASSLEWGGETQYF.

This clone was seen a few times. The chain combines TRBV6-8 with TRBJ2-3, with D perhaps TRBD1 or TRBD2 (5 bases each). Germline-derived CDR1 and CDR2 are MNHGY and SAAAGT. This CDR3 is built from 14 residues. V lost 5 bases to trimming and J lost 3 bases, with 12 bases between them. CDR3 in amino acids: CASSDLGDTDTQYF. Here the CDR3 DNA reads TGTGCCAGCAGTGACTTGGGGGATACAGATACGCAGTATTTT.

The V and J genes are TRBV18 and TRBJ2-5; 9 bases are shared with TRBD1. This CDR3 has 14 amino acids. With V trimmed by 3 bases and J by 5 bases, 4 bases remained unmatched. Germline CDR1 is KGHSH and CDR2 is LQKENI. The CDR3: CASSPDRGGETQYF. The CDR3 DNA is TGTGCCAGCTCACCGGACAGGGGAGGGGAGACCCAGTACTTC.

This clone was picked up a small number of times. The chain has TRBV23-1 and TRBJ2-7; the D call may be TRBD1 or TRBD2 (6 bases each). TRBV23-1 is sorted into the ORF group, with uncertain function. Trimming took 6 bases from V and 4 from J, leaving 19 bases between them. The length of the CDR3 is 15 residues. CDR3 in amino acids: CASSQDGGPYYEQYF. The CDR3 coding sequence is TGCGCCAGCAGCCAAGATGGGGGGCCCTATTACGAGCAGTACTTC.

This clone was seen a handful of times. The chain joins TRBV6-8 to TRBJ2-2; D is undetermined. Germline V gene sequence: CDR1 MNHGY, CDR2 SAAAGT. This CDR3 is 14 amino acids long. V was pared by 5 bases and J by 7 bases, with 14 bases between. The CDR3 is CASSPSIGGGELFF. The CDR3 DNA is TGTGCCAGCAGTCCCTCCATAGGTGGCGGGGAGCTGTTTTTT.

The rearrangement links TRBV15 to TRBJ1-4; 12 bases are a match to TRBD1. Per germline, CDR1 LNHNV and CDR2 YYDKDF (reference sequence). Trimming removed 1 base from V and 4 bases from J; junction bases left unmatched: 7. The CDR3 is 18 amino acids. CDR3 protein: CATSRGGTGGWGNEKLFF. The CDR3 coding sequence is TGTGCCACCAGCAGAGGGGGGACAGGGGGCTGGGGTAATGAAAAACTGTTTTTT.

Relative to its sample, this clone is large. The CDR3 DNA reads TGTGCCAGCACTTTGTTCGGACCCTCCTACGAGCAGTACTTC. Protein sequence: CASTLFGPSYEQYF. The V gene is TRBV28, the J gene TRBJ2-7; D unresolved. CDR3 length: 14 amino acids. Germline lookup yields CDR1 MDHEN and CDR2 SYDVKM. V lost 7 bases and J 0 bases, leaving 13 bases between the germline ends.

A few counts support this clone. This rearrangement joins TRBV6-8 to TRBJ1-3; possibly TRBD1 for D (6 bases). Trimming took off 6 bases at V and 0 bases at J, with 18 bases between the two ends. The CDR3 consists of 17 residues. The germline V gene has CDR1 MNHGY and CDR2 SAAAGT. CDR3 in amino acids: CASSSNRERNSGNTIYF. The CDR3 bases are TGTGCCAGCAGCTCCAACAGGGAGCGTAACTCTGGAAACACCATATATTTT.

This clone has just a few counts. V gene TRBV7-2 combines with J gene TRBJ2-7; maybe TRBD2 (6 bases). This CDR3 region has 13 residues. CDR1 is SGHTA and CDR2 is FQGNSA in the germline V gene. V lost 5 bases to trimming and J lost 3 bases, with 11 bases between them. CDR3 in DNA: TGTGCCAGCAGCCTTTCCGGGAGCTACGAGCAGTACTTC. It codes for CASSLSGSYEQYF. The complete variable domain, with remaining parts taken from reference TRBV7-2 and TRBJ2-7, reads GAGVSQSPSNKVTEKGKDVELRCDPISGHTALYWYRQSLGQGLEFLIYFQGNSAPDKSGLPSDRFSAERTGGSVSTLTIQRTQQEDSAVYLCASSLSGSYEQYFGPGTRLTVT.

The chain couples TRBV11-3 to TRBJ1-4; possible D gene TRBD1, 6 bases. Germline V gives CDR1 SGHNT, CDR2 YENEEA. The CDR3 runs 15 residues. Deletions cut 5 bases from V and 0 bases from J, with 10 bases between. DNA of the CDR3: TGTGCCAGCAGCCCGCGGACAGCAACTAATGAAAAACTGTTTTTT. Translated, it gives CASSPRTATNEKLFF.

The rearrangement links TRBV11-3 to TRBJ1-1, with D perhaps TRBD1 (6 bases). Germline CDR1 is SGHNT and CDR2 is YENEEA. The CDR3 consists of 14 residues. V was trimmed by 5 bases and J by 0 bases, leaving 10 bases between them. The CDR3 sequence is CASSADRLNTEAFF. For the CDR3, the DNA is TGTGCCAGCAGCGCCGACAGGTTGAACACTGAAGCTTTCTTT.

The gene calls are TRBV6-8 and TRBJ2-7; D is perhaps TRBD1 (5 bases). V was clipped by 1 base and J by 0 bases, with 7 bases between them. This CDR3 spans 14 amino acids. Germline CDR1 MNHGY, CDR2 SAAAGT. The CDR3 region is CASSYFDSSYEQYF. The CDR3, as DNA: TGTGCCAGCAGTTACTTTGACAGCTCCTACGAGCAGTACTTC.

This clone is labeled large. The V call is TRBV11-3, the J call TRBJ1-1; D unclear. Germline loops: CDR1 SGHNT, CDR2 YENEEA. Trimming took 4 bases from V and 0 from J, leaving 12 bases between them. The CDR3 is 15 amino acids. CDR3 amino acids: CASSWAGRMNTEAFF. The CDR3 nucleotides read TGTGCCAGCAGCTGGGCGGGGAGGATGAACACTGAAGCTTTCTTT.

The chain couples TRBV28 to TRBJ1-2; D gene unclear. CDR1 is MDHEN and CDR2 is SYDVKM in the germline V gene. This CDR3 region has 12 residues. Trimming pared 6 bases from V and 8 bases from J, leaving 13 bases between. CDR3 sequence (DNA): TGTGCCAGCAGGCTAAGGGAGGAGGGCTACACCTTC. Translated, it gives CASRLREEGYTF.

The chain employs TRBV6-8 and TRBJ2-1, with 11 bases that match TRBD2. Germline V CDR1 and CDR2: MNHGY, SAAAGT. J was trimmed by 10 bases and V by 5 bases; bases with no gene match: 1. The CDR3 loop spans 12 amino acids. CDR3 in DNA: TGTGCCAGCAGTCGACTAGCGGGAGAGCAGTTCTTC. Its translation: CASSRLAGEQFF.

This clone was picked up a small number of times. The V and J genes are TRBV11-3 and TRBJ2-7; the match to TRBD2 covers 10 bases. This CDR3 has 15 residues. Germline V gene sequence: CDR1 SGHNT, CDR2 YENEEA. Trimming took 3 bases from V and 5 from J; bases not matched to a gene: 7. The CDR3, as DNA: TGTGCCAGCAGCTTGGCCCCCGGGACTAGCGACGAGCAGTACTTC. It codes for CASSLAPGTSDEQYF.

V gene TRBV5-1 combines with J gene TRBJ2-7; D gene unclear. CDR3 length: 14 residues. V dropped 0 bases and J dropped 2 bases, with 9 bases sitting between them. Germline CDR1 and CDR2: SGHRS and YFSETQ. The chain's CDR3 is CASSLVVSPYEQYF. The CDR3 bases are TGCGCCAGCAGCTTGGTGGTCAGCCCCTACGAGCAGTACTTC.